These 28 T cell receptor beta chains were sequenced from one sample in a study of T cell changes during pregnancy in multiple sclerosis. TCRdb's copy holds only in-frame clones and misses some; the assay was immunoSEQ multiplex PCR. The table has tens of thousands of clones, 92% seen once. The specimen comprised CD4+ T cells from peripheral blood mononuclear cells, sampled in the second trimester of pregnancy. The receptors derive from a female donor in good health, enrolled as a control in a pregnancy study.

V gene TRBV7-5 combines with J gene TRBJ1-5. TRBV7-5 is given as a pseudogene. The CDR3 sequence is 16 residues long. DNA of the CDR3: TGTGTCAGAAGCAAAAACAGGGAGGGGAATGGTCAGCCCCAGCATTTT. Its translation: CVRSKNREGNGQPQHF.

This clone was recorded once. The chain combines TRBV15 with TRBJ2-3; 10 nucleotides line up with TRBD2. The J segment lost 2 bases and the V segment lost 0 bases, leaving 8 bases of the junction unmatched. Germline values: CDR1 LNHNV, CDR2 YYDKDF (reference sequence). The CDR3 runs 18 residues. The DNA for the CDR3 is TGTGCCACCAGCAGAGATCTAAGTCTAGCGGGGGCCACAGATACGCAGTATTTT. It yields the protein CATSRDLSLAGATDTQYF. Looking up the rest from reference TRBV15 and TRBJ2-3 gives the full variable domain: DAMVIQNPRYQVTQFGKPVTLSCSQTLNHNVMYWYQQKSSQAPKLLFHYYDKDFNNEADTPDNFQSRRPNTSFCFLDIRSPGLGDTAMYLCATSRDLSLAGATDTQYFGPGTRLTVL.

CDR3 protein: CATGTGADGELFF. The CDR3 coding sequence is TGTGCCACTGGGACAGGGGCAGACGGGGAGCTGTTTTTT. The gene calls are TRBV2 and TRBJ2-2, with 10 bases aligning to TRBD1. V trimming: 10 bases; J trimming: 7 bases; junction bases outside the gene matches: 6. Per the germline V gene, CDR1 is SNHLY and CDR2 is FYNNEI. The CDR3 contains 13 residues.

This sequence joins TRBV6-1 and TRBJ1-5; D is unresolved. The V end lost 8 bases, the J end lost 3 bases, and 17 bases lay between the germline ends. The CDR3 spans 15 residues. CDR1 is MNHNS, CDR2 SASEGT, per germline. CDR3: CASRWSPGFNQPQHF. The CDR3 DNA follows: TGTGCCAGCCGATGGTCCCCGGGGTTCAATCAGCCCCAGCATTTT.

This clone was counted a few times. The genes are TRBV27 and TRBJ2-7, with D possibly matching TRBD1 (6 bases). Trimming cost V 5 bases and J 2 bases, with 16 bases left between them. Germline V CDR1 and CDR2: MNHEY, SMNVEV (reference sequence). This CDR3 region has 15 residues. The CDR3 reads CASSTLQRGTYEQYF. CDR3 sequence (DNA): TGTGCCAGCAGTACGCTCCAGAGGGGGACCTACGAGCAGTACTTC.

The rearrangement links TRBV27 to TRBJ1-5; D is unclear. The ends were cut back, 5 bases at V and 6 bases at J, with 17 bases in the middle. Per germline, CDR1 MNHEY and CDR2 SMNVEV (reference sequence). CDR3 length equals 15 residues. CDR3 sequence: CASSAQAGFGQPQHF. The CDR3 nucleotides are TGTGCCAGCAGTGCCCAGGCGGGGTTCGGTCAGCCCCAGCATTTT.

The V and J genes are TRBV27 and TRBJ2-6; 10 positions match TRBD1. Germline CDR1 MNHEY, CDR2 SMNVEV (reference sequence). The CDR3 runs 15 residues. Trimming removed 5 bases from V and 2 bases from J; junction bases left unmatched: 0. The CDR3 sequence: CASSGTGAGANVLTF. As DNA, the CDR3 is TGTGCCAGCAGTGGGACAGGGGCTGGGGCCAACGTCCTGACTTTC.

This clone came up once. This chain uses TRBV5-1 with TRBJ1-2; 8 bases align to TRBD1. The CDR3 runs to 15 residues. Losses at the gene ends were 3 bases for V and 4 bases for J; bases not matched to a gene: 8. Germline V gene sequence: CDR1 SGHRS, CDR2 YFSETQ. The CDR3, as DNA: TGCGCCAGCAGCTCTCAGACAGGGGAGACCTATGGCTACACCTTC. It encodes CASSSQTGETYGYTF.

The chain links TRBV5-1 to TRBJ2-7, with a weak D call TRBD1 (5 bases). The V gene's germline CDR1 is SGHRS and CDR2 YFSETQ. The CDR3 extends over 14 amino acids. V was pared by 0 bases and J by 3 bases, with 10 bases between. CDR3 loop: CASSLASDIYEQYF. In DNA, the CDR3 is TGCGCCAGCAGCTTGGCCTCGGACATCTACGAGCAGTACTTC.

This rearrangement joins TRBV7-3 to TRBJ2-1; 7 bases agree with TRBD2. In germline, CDR1 is SGHTA, CDR2 FQGTGA. The CDR3 has 15 residues. After removal of 0 bases from V and 9 bases from J, the junction contained 8 bases not matched to a gene. The CDR3 loop is CASSLTARENTEQFF. CDR3 in DNA: TGTGCCAGCAGCTTAACGGCGCGGGAGAATACTGAGCAGTTCTTC. The whole variable domain, filled in from reference TRBV7-3 and TRBJ2-1, reads GAGVSQTPSNKVTEKGKYVELRCDPISGHTALYWYRQSLGQGPEFLIYFQGTGAADDSGLPNDRFFAVRPEGSVSTLKIQRTERGDSAVYLCASSLTARENTEQFFGPGTRLTVL.

The chain employs TRBV7-6 and TRBJ2-1; D may be TRBD2 (6 bases). Germline-derived CDR1 and CDR2 are SGHVS and FNYEAQ. The V gene lost 3 bases and the J gene lost 1 base, with 10 bases spanning the gap. The length of the CDR3 is 15 residues. The CDR3 DNA reads TGTGCCAGCAGCTTGGGGGGAGCGTCCTACAATGAGCAGTTCTTC. Its protein product is CASSLGGASYNEQFF.

The chain couples TRBV28 to TRBJ2-3; TRBD2 matches 12 bases. Losses at the gene ends were 10 bases for V and 6 bases for J; bases not matched to a gene: 11. The CDR3 sequence is 15 residues long. In germline, CDR1 is MDHEN, CDR2 SYDVKM. CDR3 nucleotides: TGTGCCACCGGAGGGACTAGCGGGTTTCCCGATACGCAGTATTTT. The encoded protein is CATGGTSGFPDTQYF.

The chain has TRBV6-1 and TRBJ1-6; TRBD1 matches at 7 bases. The CDR3 length is 13 residues. The V gene's germline CDR1 is MNHNS and CDR2 SASEGT. V gave up 6 bases and J gave up 6 bases; unmatched junction bases: 2. The CDR3 bases are TGTGCCAGCAGGGGGACAGCTAATTCACCCCTCCACTTT. This codes for CASRGTANSPLHF.

DNA of the CDR3: TGTGCCAGCAGTTTACCGGCAGGGAACATTCAGTACTTC. Translated, it gives CASSLPAGNIQYF. This chain joins TRBV28 and TRBJ2-4; D might be TRBD1 (5 bases). The germline V gene encodes CDR1 MDHEN and CDR2 SYDVKM. Between the trimmed V and J ends, which lost 2 bases and 7 bases, there was a span of 9 bases. The CDR3 is 13 amino acids.

For this clone: One junction end does not reproduce the germline sequence, and a read error may be involved. The rearrangement joins TRBV7-2 to TRBJ2-7; 7 bases are shared with TRBD2. The CDR3 is made up of 14 amino acids. Germline-derived CDR1 and CDR2 are SGHTA and FQGNSA. CDR3 protein: CASLSLVSAGELSF. The CDR3 region has the DNA TGTGCCAGCCTTTCTTTAGTGTCGGCGGGAGAGTTGTCGTTC.

The chain is built from TRBV28 and TRBJ2-7, with TRBD1 matching 7 bases. CDR1 and CDR2 from the germline V gene are MDHEN and SYDVKM. The junction had 7 bases not matched to a gene; V was cut back by 8 bases and J by 3 bases. This CDR3 region has 13 residues. The CDR3 loop reads CASLPTGDYEQYF. The CDR3 DNA reads TGTGCCAGCCTCCCCACAGGGGACTACGAGCAGTACTTC.

This sequence joins TRBV7-6 and TRBJ1-4; TRBD1 aligns across 8 bases. V trimming: 0 bases; J trimming: 8 bases; junction bases outside the gene matches: 2. The CDR3 length is 14 residues. Germline CDR1 reads SGHVS; CDR2 reads FNYEAQ. The CDR3 protein is CASSLAGDREKLFF. CDR3 nucleotide sequence: TGTGCCAGCAGCTTAGCTGGGGACAGGGAAAAACTGTTTTTT. The complete variable domain, with remaining parts taken from reference TRBV7-6 and TRBJ1-4, reads GAGVSQSPRYKVTKRGQDVALRCDPISGHVSLYWYRQALGQGPEFLTYFNYEAQQDKSGLPNDRFSAERPEGSISTLTIQRTEQRDSAMYRCASSLAGDREKLFFGSGTQLSVL.

This chain joins TRBV7-9 and TRBJ2-5; 7 bases line up with TRBD2. This CDR3 spans 15 amino acids. V lost 0 bases to trimming and J lost 4 bases; unmatched junction nucleotides: 5. CDR1 and CDR2 from the germline V gene are SEHNR and FQNEAQ (reference sequence). CDR3: CASSLALGEGETQYF. The CDR3 bases are TGTGCCAGCAGCTTAGCGTTGGGGGAGGGAGAGACCCAGTACTTC.

About this clone: Relative to the germline gene, one junction end is altered; a read error may explain this. The rearrangement uses TRBV4-1 and TRBJ1-2, with a weak D call TRBD1 (5 bases). CDR1 and CDR2 (germline): MGHRA, YSYEKL. The CDR3 extends over 16 amino acids. This CDR3 reads CASTQPWGRTNYGYTF. In DNA, the CDR3 is TGCGCCAGCACCCAACCGTGGGGCAGGACGAACTATGGCTACACCTTC.

The V and J genes are TRBV7-3 and TRBJ2-5, with D possibly TRBD2 on 6 matching bases. CDR1 and CDR2 (germline): SGHTA, FQGTGA. The CDR3 spans 14 residues. The V and J ends lost 2 bases and 1 base respectively, with 8 bases between them. The CDR3 reads CASSLRAGQETQYF. CDR3 sequence (DNA): TGTGCCAGCAGCTTACGAGCGGGCCAAGAGACCCAGTACTTC.

This chain joins TRBV5-4 and TRBJ1-1, with TRBD1 as a possible D gene (6 bases). The CDR3 runs to 16 residues. The germline V gene encodes CDR1 SGHNT and CDR2 YYREEE (reference sequence). V was cut by 4 bases and J by 3 bases, with 19 bases left in between. CDR3 in DNA: TGTGCCAGCAGCCTGGCCAAACGGGGGGCTCACACTGAAGCTTTCTTT. Encoded protein: CASSLAKRGAHTEAFF.

V is TRBV5-4 and J is TRBJ1-6; D remains unclear. The CDR3 loop spans 13 amino acids. Looked up from germline, CDR1 is SGHNT and CDR2 is YYREEE (reference sequence). V lost 6 bases and J lost 8, with 12 bases in between. The CDR3 sequence: CASTDGRDSPLHF. CDR3 nucleotide sequence: TGTGCCAGCACTGATGGGAGGGATTCACCCCTCCACTTT.

This clone has just a few counts. The chain employs TRBV4-1 and TRBJ1-1, with unresolved D. This CDR3 spans 14 amino acids. With 1 base removed from V and 6 bases from J, the gap between germline ends came to 12 bases. Germline V gene sequence: CDR1 MGHRA, CDR2 YSYEKL. The CDR3 DNA follows: TGCGCCAGCAGCCAAGTTCTAGTCAACTCTGAAGCTTTCTTT. As protein: CASSQVLVNSEAFF.

The V call is TRBV5-1, the J call TRBJ2-5; TRBD1 matches at 11 bases. The germline CDR1 and CDR2 sequences are SGHRS and YFSETQ. The V gene end was trimmed by 4 bases and the J gene end by 4 bases; junction bases not matched to a gene: 3. The CDR3 consists of 14 residues. As DNA, the CDR3 is TGCGCCAGCAGCGGACAGGGGGCTGGAGAGACCCAGTACTTC. Protein product: CASSGQGAGETQYF.

This chain links TRBV30 with TRBJ1-2; TRBD1 agrees at 7 bases. The ends lost 3 bases at V and 3 bases at J; junction bases unmatched: 7. This CDR3 contains 14 residues. Germline CDR1 reads GTSNPN; CDR2 reads SVGIG (reference sequence). CDR3 region: CAWSRGQNYYGYTF. CDR3 coding DNA: TGTGCCTGGAGCCGGGGACAGAACTACTATGGCTACACCTTC.

The V and J genes are TRBV4-2 and TRBJ1-4; D call uncertain. The CDR3 covers 14 residues. Trimming took 1 base from V and 4 from J, leaving 7 bases between them. The germline V gene has CDR1 LGHNA and CDR2 YNFKEQ. The CDR3 sequence is CASSQASVNEKLFF. CDR3 nucleotide sequence: TGTGCCAGCAGCCAAGCATCAGTTAATGAAAAACTGTTTTTT.

The CDR3 DNA reads as TGTGCCAGTAGCGAGACAGGACGATATAGCAATCAGCCCCAGCATTTT. Amino acid sequence: CASSETGRYSNQPQHF. The chain has TRBV19 and TRBJ1-5; D is perhaps TRBD1 (6 bases). Trimming took 6 bases from V and 0 from J, leaving 15 bases between them. Germline loops: CDR1 LNHDA, CDR2 SQIVND (reference sequence). The CDR3 runs to 16 residues.

The rearrangement joins TRBV5-4 to TRBJ1-2; 10 bases fit TRBD1. Looked up from germline, CDR1 is SGHNT and CDR2 is YYREEE (reference sequence). The CDR3 runs 16 residues. J lost 3 bases, V lost 4 bases, and 9 bases had no gene match. Here the CDR3 DNA reads TGTGCCAGCAGCCTAGAAGCGGGACAGGGGTACTATGGCTACACCTTC. Translated: CASSLEAGQGYYGYTF.